The next 11 T cell receptor beta chains were all read from a single sample in a study of vaccination and CD4 T cells after COVID-19. Antigen specificity for these receptors is unknown. The sample's treatment: approximately 11-day PBMC culture with coronavirus spike peptide pools or control peptides (ViraFEST assay). With the Oncomine TCR Beta short-read assay, DNA from cultured CD4+ T cells was sequenced. TCRdb re-analysed the PCR reads in MiXCR, keeping a single row per CDR3 protein. The profile shows roughly 13,000 distinct CDR3 sequences, about 74% of them singletons. The source material was CD4+ T cells from blood, cultured in vitro. The receptors were gathered from a human donor who had recovered from COVID-19.

This clonotype was counted a few times. The V gene is TRBV7-2, the J gene TRBJ1-3; tentative D call: TRBD1 (5 bases). CDR1 and CDR2 (germline): SGHTA, FQGNSA. V was trimmed by 5 bases and J by 0 bases, leaving 17 bases between them. This CDR3 has 17 residues. The CDR3 loop is CASSPRQHLSSGNTIYF. CDR3 sequence (DNA): TGTGCCAGCAGCCCCCGACAGCACTTATCCTCTGGAAACACCATATATTTT.

V and J are TRBV29-1 and TRBJ2-1; D may correspond to TRBD1 or TRBD2 (7 bases each). The CDR3 has 12 amino acids. Germline V gives CDR1 SQVTM, CDR2 ANQGSEA. The germline V and J ends were trimmed by 8 bases and 8 bases, with 16 bases remaining between them. The CDR3 bases are TGCAGCACTCGCAGGGGGGGCGATGAGCAGTTCTTC. Translating it yields CSTRRGGDEQFF.

The chain combines TRBV20-1 with TRBJ2-5, with a weak D call TRBD1 (5 bases). The CDR3 is 16 residues long. Between the trimmed V and J ends, which lost 5 bases and 3 bases, there was a span of 22 bases. Germline V gene data show CDR1 as DFQATT and CDR2 as SNEGSKA (reference sequence). For the CDR3, the DNA is TGCAGTGCTGGATCCAGGGTGTTATTCGCCAAAGAGACCCAGTACTTC. Protein: CSAGSRVLFAKETQYF.

The J gene is TRBJ2-5, the V gene TRBV7-9, with D maybe TRBD2 (5 bases). Germline V gives CDR1 SEHNR, CDR2 FQNEAQ (reference sequence). The CDR3 covers 13 residues. Trimming removed 1 base at V and 5 bases at J, with 8 bases between. CDR3 coding DNA: TGTGCCAGCAGCTTAGTGGGAGTGGAGACCCAGTACTTC. Amino acid sequence: CASSLVGVETQYF. Based on the CDR3 plus reference TRBV7-9 and TRBJ2-5, the full variable domain is DTGVSQNPRHKITKRGQNVTFRCDPISEHNRLYWYRQTLGQGPEFLTYFQNEAQLEKSRLLSDRFSAERPKGSFSTLEIQRTEQGDSAMYLCASSLVGVETQYFGPGTRLLVL.

This chain connects TRBV20-1 to TRBJ2-2; 7 bases agree with TRBD2. V dropped 0 bases and J dropped 0; count of bases not matched to a gene: 7. The V gene's germline CDR1 is DFQATT and CDR2 SNEGSKA (reference sequence). CDR3 length equals 17 residues. The CDR3 sequence: CSARDGRLGSNTGELFF. The DNA for the CDR3 is TGCAGTGCTAGAGACGGGAGGTTGGGGTCGAACACCGGGGAGCTGTTTTTT.

V is TRBV9 and J is TRBJ2-5; 7 bases are shared with TRBD1. The V gene's germline CDR1 is SGDLS and CDR2 YYNGEE. The CDR3 is 14 amino acids. J gave up 4 bases and V 1 base, and 4 bases lay outside the gene matches. This CDR3 is CASSVSTGRETQYF. The CDR3 region has the DNA TGTGCCAGCAGCGTATCGACAGGGAGAGAGACCCAGTACTTC.

The gene calls are TRBV28 and TRBJ2-5; D is possibly TRBD1 (6 bases). The germline V gene encodes CDR1 MDHEN and CDR2 SYDVKM. V lost 8 bases, J lost 1 base, and 14 bases lay in between. The CDR3 runs 14 residues. The CDR3 loop is CASGFSGAQETQYF. The CDR3 nucleotides are TGTGCCAGCGGATTTTCAGGGGCCCAAGAGACCCAGTACTTC.

CDR3 protein: CASSSRLWGDNQPQHF. DNA of the CDR3: TGTGCCAGCAGCTCACGTTTGTGGGGCGACAATCAGCCCCAGCATTTT. The chain uses TRBV7-2 and TRBJ1-5; a possible D gene is TRBD1 (5 bases). The germline gives CDR1 SGHTA, CDR2 FQGNSA. The CDR3 contains 16 residues. V lost 4 bases, J lost 3 bases, and 16 bases lay in between.

The count of this clonotype is one. The chain is built from TRBV20-1 and TRBJ2-2; 10 bases line up with TRBD2. The CDR3 has 15 amino acids. The germline CDR1 and CDR2 sequences are DFQATT and SNEGSKA (reference sequence). Trimming took 1 base from V and 7 from J; bases not matched to a gene: 6. For the CDR3, the DNA is TGCAGTGCTAGAGGGCGAACTAGCGGGATCGGGGAGCTGTTTTTT. It is translated as CSARGRTSGIGELFF.

The rearrangement joins TRBV20-1 to TRBJ1-6; D gene uncertain. This CDR3 comprises 14 residues. Per germline, CDR1 DFQATT and CDR2 SNEGSKA (reference sequence). Trimming removed 4 bases from V and 0 bases from J, with 7 bases in between. The CDR3 DNA reads as TGCAGTGCTACTGGGAGCTCCTATAATTCACCCCTCCACTTT. It encodes CSATGSSYNSPLHF.

The chain is built from TRBV20-1 and TRBJ1-5; the D is unclear. Trimming shortened V by 4 bases and J by 0 bases, and 16 bases separated the two germline ends. This CDR3 has 16 amino acids. Germline V lookup: CDR1 DFQATT, CDR2 SNEGSKA (reference sequence). CDR3 loop: CSAISPRVYSNQPQHF. Written as DNA, the CDR3 is TGCAGTGCTATCAGTCCAAGGGTTTATAGCAATCAGCCCCAGCATTTT.